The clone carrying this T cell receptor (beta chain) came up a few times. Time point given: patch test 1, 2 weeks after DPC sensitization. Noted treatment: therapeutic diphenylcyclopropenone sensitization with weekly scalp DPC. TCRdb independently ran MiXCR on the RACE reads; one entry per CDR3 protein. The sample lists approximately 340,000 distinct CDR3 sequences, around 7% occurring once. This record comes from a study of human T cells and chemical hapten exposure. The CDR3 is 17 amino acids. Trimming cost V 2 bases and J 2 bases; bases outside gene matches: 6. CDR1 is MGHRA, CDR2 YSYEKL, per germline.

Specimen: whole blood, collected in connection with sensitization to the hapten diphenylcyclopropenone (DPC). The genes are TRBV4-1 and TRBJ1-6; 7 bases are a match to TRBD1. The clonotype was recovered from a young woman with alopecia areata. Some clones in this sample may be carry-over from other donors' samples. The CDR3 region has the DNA TGCGCCAGCAGCCAAACCTCTGACAGGGCCTATAATTCACCCCTCCACTTT. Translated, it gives CASSQTSDRAYNSPLHF.